These T cell receptor beta chains were read from a single sample in a study of shared clonotypes between healthy human individuals. Sequencing used immunoSEQ multiplex PCR; TCRdb keeps in-frame clones, though not all of them. Of about 1.5 million clones listed, approximately 98% are singletons. The source material was naive CD4+ T cells sorted from blood. The receptors were sampled from a man aged 25-45 years in good health. The CDR3 runs from the conserved cysteine through the conserved F or W. A D gene is named only where the DNA matches it firmly. A row's size may be missing; if present it is once, few, many or a size class.

>once|TRBV10-3|TRBJ2-7|TRBD1
TGTGCCATCAGTAGCGGACAGGGTTCCTACGAGCAGTACTTC
CAISSGQGSYEQYF
>.|TRBV30|TRBJ2-7|TRBD2
TGTGCCTGGTCTGTTAAGGGACTAGCGGGAGCCGAGCAGTACTTC
CAWSVKGLAGAEQYF
>.|TRBV7-9|TRBJ2-1|.
TGTGCCAGCAGCCCGGGAGGAGGACAGATTTGGAATGAGCAGTTCTTC
CASSPGGGQIWNEQFF
>.|TRBV5-1|TRBJ2-5|.
TGCGCCAGCAGCTTTAGCTTACAAGAGACCCAGTACTTC
CASSFSLQETQYF
>.|TRBV5-1|TRBJ2-7|.
TGCGCCAGCAGCTTGGAGGGGTTTATCTACGAGCAGTACTTC
CASSLEGFIYEQYF
>.|TRBV2|TRBJ2-3|TRBD2
TGTGCCAGCAGGCTAGCGGACCTTAGCACAGATACGCAGTATTTT
CASRLADLSTDTQYF
>.|TRBV5-8|TRBJ2-7|TRBD1
TGTGCCAGCAGCCGCGACCCAGGGGGCTACGAGCAGTACTTC
CASSRDPGGYEQYF
>.|TRBV9|TRBJ2-3|TRBD2
TGTGCCAGCGGACTAGCGGGAGCGGATACGCAGTATTTT
CASGLAGADTQYF
>.|TRBV28|TRBJ2-7|TRBD1
TGTGCCAGCAGTTTATGGGACAGGGGCATCGTCAACTACGAGCAGTACTTC
CASSLWDRGIVNYEQYF
>.|TRBV5-4|TRBJ2-1|TRBD2
TGTGCCAGCAGCCCGCAGCGGGGTCCCTACAATGAGCAGTTCTTC
CASSPQRGPYNEQFF
>.|TRBV29-1|TRBJ2-7|.
TGCAGCGCCCGCGTAGGACACCTTACCTACGAGCAGTACTTC
CSARVGHLTYEQYF
>few|TRBV6-5|TRBJ1-2|.
TGTGCCAGCAGCTTCGCGCGGGCTAACTATGGCTACACCTTC
CASSFARANYGYTF
>.|TRBV5-6|TRBJ2-1|.
TGTGCCAGCAGCTTGCCGCAATACAATGAGCAGTTCTTC
CASSLPQYNEQFF
>.|TRBV29-1|TRBJ2-3|TRBD2
TGCAGCGTGGTTCGTGGCGGGAGGGCCTTGGGGCCAGATACGCAGTATTTT
CSVVRGGRALGPDTQYF
>.|TRBV11-1|TRBJ2-1|.
TGTGCCAGCAGCCCCCTGCGGCAGAGTCCGTACAATGAGCAGTTCTTC
CASSPLRQSPYNEQFF